This is a list of T cell receptor beta chains from one sample in a study of identical twins. TCRdb re-called the 5' RACE reads through MiXCR, storing one row per CDR3 protein. This table holds some 1,600,000 distinct CDR3 sequences, about 31% found once. Sequencing was done on a sample of cord blood. The receptors were gathered from a newborn girl in good health. Each CDR3 is given with its conserved first and last residue. D genes are given only for firm matches. Not every row has a clone size; where given, it reads once, few, many or a size class.

D: .; size: few; V: TRBV6-1; J: TRBJ2-1; DNA: TGTGCCAGCAGTGCTCGGACAAGTCTCTATGAGCAGTTCTTC; CDR3: CASSARTSLYEQFF
D: .; size: few; V: TRBV5-5; J: TRBJ1-5; DNA: TGTGCCAGCAGCTCGGACCTGGGGGGCAATCAGCCCCAGCATTTT; CDR3: CASSSDLGGNQPQHF
D: .; size: few; V: TRBV4-1; J: TRBJ2-5; DNA: TGCGCCAGCAGCCCCCTTCCTCCGGGACTTCAAGAGACCCAGTACTTC; CDR3: CASSPLPPGLQETQYF
D: TRBD1; size: few; V: TRBV28; J: TRBJ1-6; DNA: TGTGCCAGCAGACCCGGGACAGGGGATGGGACCTATAATTCACCCCTCCACTTT; CDR3: CASRPGTGDGTYNSPLHF
D: .; size: .; V: TRBV6-5; J: TRBJ1-5; DNA: TGTGCCAGCAGTTACTCACAGAGGCGCAATCAGCCCCAGCATTTT; CDR3: CASSYSQRRNQPQHF
D: .; size: .; V: TRBV25-1; J: TRBJ1-4; DNA: TGTGCCAGCAGAGATCCAGGCGCAACTAATGAAAAACTGTTTTTT; CDR3: CASRDPGATNEKLFF
D: TRBD2; size: few; V: TRBV20-1; J: TRBJ2-3; DNA: TGCAGTGCACTGCGCGCGGGGGGGCTCACAGATACGCAGTATTTT; CDR3: CSALRAGGLTDTQYF
D: TRBD1; size: many; V: TRBV20-1; J: TRBJ2-7; DNA: TGCAGTGCTAGAGACCTGGCGCAGGGGGACTACGAGCAGTACTTC; CDR3: CSARDLAQGDYEQYF
D: .; size: once; V: TRBV20-1; J: TRBJ1-5; DNA: TGCAGTGCTAGAGCCCTGATCAATCAGCCCCAGCATTTT; CDR3: CSARALINQPQHF
D: TRBD1; size: .; V: TRBV20-1; J: TRBJ2-7; DNA: TGCAGTGCTAGTGGTCGGGACAGGGGAGGGACCAATGAGCAGTACTTC; CDR3: CSASGRDRGGTNEQYF
D: TRBD1; size: few; V: TRBV12-3/TRBV12-4; J: TRBJ1-1; DNA: TGTGCCAGCAGTTTAAGGACAGGTCATCCCACTGAAGCTTTCTTT; CDR3: CASSLRTGHPTEAFF
D: TRBD1; size: .; V: TRBV11-2; J: TRBJ2-1; DNA: TGTGCCAGCAGCGTGCTGGGACAGGTTTACAATGAGCAGTTCTTC; CDR3: CASSVLGQVYNEQFF
D: TRBD2; size: few; V: TRBV12-3/TRBV12-4; J: TRBJ2-2; DNA: TGTGCCAGCAGTTTAGGGTTTGCGGGGGCCGGGGAGCTGTTTTTT; CDR3: CASSLGFAGAGELFF
D: TRBD2; size: many; V: TRBV11-2; J: TRBJ2-5; DNA: TGTGCCAGCAGCTTTTCACTAGCGGTGACTCAAGAGACCCAGTACTTC; CDR3: CASSFSLAVTQETQYF
D: TRBD2; size: few; V: TRBV28; J: TRBJ2-7; DNA: TGTGCCAGCAGTCTCTTAGCGGGAGGGCCCTCCTACGAGCAGTACTTC; CDR3: CASSLLAGGPSYEQYF
D: TRBD2; size: .; V: TRBV2; J: TRBJ2-1; DNA: TGTGCCATCCCTAGCGGCTACAATGAGCAGTTCTTC; CDR3: CAIPSGYNEQFF
D: TRBD1; size: few; V: TRBV12-5; J: TRBJ2-1; DNA: TGTGCTAGTGGGCCGGGACAGGGGAAAAATGAGCAGTTCTTC; CDR3: CASGPGQGKNEQFF
D: .; size: .; V: TRBV6-1; J: TRBJ2-3; DNA: TGTGCCAGCAGTGAACGGGGGACATTGCCAGATACGCAGTATTTT; CDR3: CASSERGTLPDTQYF
D: .; size: few; V: TRBV24-1; J: TRBJ1-1; DNA: TGTGCCACCAGTGATGTTACGTGGGGAAACACTGAAGCTTTCTTT; CDR3: CATSDVTWGNTEAFF
D: TRBD2; size: few; V: TRBV11-2; J: TRBJ2-7; DNA: TGTGCCACCTCAGCGGGAGTTGCGGCCTACGAGCAGTACTTC; CDR3: CATSAGVAAYEQYF
D: .; size: .; V: TRBV7-9; J: TRBJ2-5; DNA: TGTGCCAGCAGCTTAGCAGTTAGACACCAAGAGACCCAGTACTTC; CDR3: CASSLAVRHQETQYF
D: TRBD1; size: .; V: TRBV20-1; J: TRBJ2-6; DNA: TGCAGTGCTAACCCACAGGGGAAGGGGGCCAACGTCCTGACTTTC; CDR3: CSANPQGKGANVLTF
D: .; size: .; V: TRBV5-1; J: TRBJ2-3; DNA: TGCGCCAGCAGCCTGGAGCACACAGATACGCAGTATTTT; CDR3: CASSLEHTDTQYF
D: .; size: few; V: TRBV4-1; J: TRBJ2-3; DNA: TGCGCCAGCAGCCAAGAGTACGATACGCAGTATTTT; CDR3: CASSQEYDTQYF
D: TRBD2; size: few; V: TRBV9; J: TRBJ2-1; DNA: TGTGCCAGCAGCGTTTCGTTAGCGGGAAAGGGTTACAATGAGCAGTTCTTC; CDR3: CASSVSLAGKGYNEQFF
D: .; size: .; V: TRBV18; J: TRBJ2-3; DNA: TGTGCCAGCTCACCACCGCCGGACAGACCCACAGATACGCAGTATTTT; CDR3: CASSPPPDRPTDTQYF
D: .; size: few; V: TRBV19; J: TRBJ2-1; DNA: TGTGCCAGTAGTATAGATAGCGACTATGTGGATGAGCAGTTCTTC; CDR3: CASSIDSDYVDEQFF
D: TRBD1; size: .; V: TRBV5-1; J: TRBJ1-4; DNA: TGCGCCAGCAGCTACACAGGGGGCCTGTATGAAAAACTGTTTTTT; CDR3: CASSYTGGLYEKLFF
D: TRBD1; size: .; V: TRBV3-1; J: TRBJ1-1; DNA: TGTGCCAGCAGCCAAGCCCCGACAGGGGACACTGAAGCTTTCTTT; CDR3: CASSQAPTGDTEAFF
D: .; size: few; V: TRBV5-1; J: TRBJ1-1; DNA: TGCGCCAGCAGCTTGCTAAGGGCTATGAACACTGAAGCTTTCTTT; CDR3: CASSLLRAMNTEAFF
D: TRBD2; size: .; V: TRBV3-1; J: TRBJ2-3; DNA: TGTGCCAGCAGCCGGTCCCCAGGGCTAGCGGGGAACACAGATACGCAGTATTTT; CDR3: CASSRSPGLAGNTDTQYF
D: .; size: few; V: TRBV20-1; J: TRBJ2-3; DNA: TGCAGTGCTAGAAACCCCCGACTCCCGGATACGCAGTATTTT; CDR3: CSARNPRLPDTQYF
D: TRBD2; size: once; V: TRBV19; J: TRBJ2-1; DNA: TGTGCCAGTAGTATCGGTCTAGCGGGGATCAATGAGCGGTTCTTC; CDR3: CASSIGLAGINERFF
D: .; size: few; V: TRBV4-1; J: TRBJ1-2; DNA: TGCGCCAGCAGCCAAGACAGGGCAGTATCCTATGGCTACACCTTC; CDR3: CASSQDRAVSYGYTF
D: .; size: few; V: TRBV20-1; J: TRBJ1-1; DNA: TGCAGTGCTAGAGTGGGGGACACTGAAGCTTTCTTT; CDR3: CSARVGDTEAFF
D: TRBD1; size: .; V: TRBV19; J: TRBJ1-2; DNA: TGTGCCAGTAGTATGGGACAGGGGCGCTATGGCTACACCTTC; CDR3: CASSMGQGRYGYTF
D: TRBD1; size: few; V: TRBV5-1; J: TRBJ1-5; DNA: TGCGCCAGCAGTCGGGACAGGGGGTGGATTTGCAATCAGCCCCAGCATTTT; CDR3: CASSRDRGWICNQPQHF
D: TRBD2; size: .; V: TRBV5-1; J: TRBJ2-1; DNA: TGCGCCAGCAGCCCGACAGCCGGGACTAGCGGGAGAAGTAGAAATGAGCAGTTCTTC; CDR3: CASSPTAGTSGRSRNEQFF
D: TRBD2; size: .; V: TRBV6-4; J: TRBJ2-3; DNA: TGTGCCAGCAGTGAGTGGCGGGGGGGCCGAAGCACAGATACGCAGTATTTT; CDR3: CASSEWRGGRSTDTQYF
D: .; size: .; V: TRBV2; J: TRBJ1-1; DNA: TGTGCCAGCCGAAGGCAGGGGACTATGAACACTGAAGCTTTCTTT; CDR3: CASRRQGTMNTEAFF
D: .; size: few; V: TRBV7-9; J: TRBJ2-7; DNA: TGTGCCAGCAGCTTAGACAGGCTATCTCTCCACGAGCAGTACTTC; CDR3: CASSLDRLSLHEQYF
D: TRBD1; size: .; V: TRBV2; J: TRBJ1-6; DNA: TGTGCCAGCAGTGGGGTCGGGACAGGTAATTCACCCCTCCACTTT; CDR3: CASSGVGTGNSPLHF
D: TRBD2; size: .; V: TRBV9; J: TRBJ2-5; DNA: TGTGCCAGCAGCCCCAGGACTAGCGGTGGGGAGACCCAGTACTTC; CDR3: CASSPRTSGGETQYF
D: TRBD1; size: .; V: TRBV6-1; J: TRBJ1-5; DNA: TGTGCCAGCAGGAAAGGGACAGCCCTCGGTCAGCCCCAGCATTTT; CDR3: CASRKGTALGQPQHF
D: .; size: .; V: TRBV5-1; J: TRBJ2-7; DNA: TGCGCCAGCAGCTACGCATACAATGAGCAGTACTTC; CDR3: CASSYAYNEQYF
D: .; size: once; V: TRBV12-3/TRBV12-4; J: TRBJ2-7; DNA: TGTGCCAGCAGTCCCCCCGGACTAAGGGGTCCCTACGAGCAGTACTTC; CDR3: CASSPPGLRGPYEQYF
D: .; size: .; V: TRBV21-1; J: TRBJ1-1; DNA: TGTGCCAGCAGGGGTATACACACTGAAGCTTTCTTT; CDR3: CASRGIHTEAFF
D: TRBD2; size: .; V: TRBV14; J: TRBJ2-7; DNA: TGTGCCAGCAGCCAAATTGGCGCTAGCGGGGGAGGTGAGCAGTACTTC; CDR3: CASSQIGASGGGEQYF
D: TRBD2; size: few; V: TRBV25-1; J: TRBJ2-1; DNA: TGTGCCACCTCTAGCGGGGGCCTCTACAATGAGCAGTTCTTC; CDR3: CATSSGGLYNEQFF
D: TRBD2; size: .; V: TRBV10-2; J: TRBJ2-3; DNA: TGCGCCAGCAGTGAGCAAATCCTACTAGCGACCCGGGGAGATACGCAGTATTTT; CDR3: CASSEQILLATRGDTQYF
D: .; size: .; V: TRBV20-1; J: TRBJ1-5; DNA: TGCAGTGCTAGAGATATGCAGGGGAATCAGCCCCAGCATTTT; CDR3: CSARDMQGNQPQHF
D: .; size: few; V: TRBV3-1; J: TRBJ1-2; DNA: TGTGCCAGCAACCTAAAAAAGGACCGGACACAAGGCTACACCTTC; CDR3: CASNLKKDRTQGYTF
D: .; size: .; V: TRBV20-1; J: TRBJ1-2; DNA: TGCAGTGCTAGAGATTACCTTAACTATGGCTACACCTTC; CDR3: CSARDYLNYGYTF
D: TRBD1; size: .; V: TRBV27; J: TRBJ2-1; DNA: TGTGCCAGCAGTTATGGGACAGTCGGGAATGAGCAGTTCTTC; CDR3: CASSYGTVGNEQFF
D: TRBD2; size: .; V: TRBV18; J: TRBJ2-1; DNA: TGTGCCAGCTCACCACTCAGTCCGACTAGCGGGAGAGGCAATGAGCAGTTCTTC; CDR3: CASSPLSPTSGRGNEQFF